These T cell receptor beta chains were read from a single sample in a study of blood T cell repertoires in COVID-19. Method: immunoSEQ multiplex PCR; TCRdb's copy keeps in-frame clones and lacks some. The repertoire holds 90,000 to 130,000 clones, with over 65% as singletons. The sequenced material came from peripheral blood. The source of these receptors is an elderly woman with acute or convalescent COVID-19. Both conserved end residues are part of each CDR3. Fields, in order: J gene, D gene, V gene, clone size, CDR3 protein, CDR3 DNA. A D gene is named only where the DNA matches it firmly. Only part of the rows carry a size: once, few, many, or a class if the clone is expanded.

TRBJ1-1 - TRBV6-5 - CASSSKGSGVPEAFF TGTGCCAGCAGTTCGAAAGGATCAGGCGTACCTGAAGCTTTCTTT
TRBJ1-1 - TRBV5-1 - CASSFRQANTEAFF TGCGCCAGCAGCTTCCGACAGGCGAACACTGAAGCTTTCTTT
TRBJ2-7 - TRBV19 - CATRGGTYEQYF TGTGCGACGAGGGGGGGAACCTACGAGCAGTACTTC
TRBJ2-5 - TRBV6-5 - CASSYGAEETQYF TGTGCCAGCAGTTACGGGGCAGAAGAGACCCAGTACTTC
TRBJ2-5 - TRBV19 - CASSIAQGATQYF TGTGCCAGTAGTATAGCACAGGGTGCGACCCAGTACTTC
TRBJ2-7 - TRBV6-2/TRBV6-3 few CASSPDAGYTYEQYF TGTGCCAGCAGTCCCGACGCGGGGTACACCTACGAGCAGTACTTC
TRBJ2-3 - TRBV14 once CASSQEGRNTQYF TGTGCCAGCAGCCAAGAGGGGAGGAATACGCAGTATTTT
TRBJ1-3 - TRBV5-6 few CASSYSSGNTIYF TGTGCCAGCAGCTATAGCTCTGGAAACACCATATATTTT
TRBJ1-1 - TRBV6-6 - CASSPGRANTEAFF TGTGCCAGCAGCCCAGGGAGGGCGAACACTGAAGCTTTCTTT
TRBJ1-6 TRBD1 TRBV6-5 few CASKDRGAYNSPLHF TGTGCCAGCAAAGACAGGGGCGCCTATAATTCACCCCTCCACTTT
TRBJ1-4 TRBD1 TRBV3-1/TRBV3-2 - CASSQTGGRMDEKLFF TGTGCCAGCAGCCAGACAGGGGGCCGGATGGATGAAAAACTGTTTTTT
TRBJ1-2 - TRBV20-1 - CSARDGYGYTF TGCAGTGCTAGAGACGGCTATGGCTACACCTTC
TRBJ2-7 - TRBV5-4 - CASRPKGGGHYEQYF TGTGCCAGCAGACCTAAGGGCGGGGGACACTACGAGCAGTACTTC
TRBJ1-1 - TRBV6-5 - CASSYGFGRGWAEAFF TGTGCCAGCAGTTACGGTTTCGGCCGGGGGTGGGCTGAAGCTTTCTTT
TRBJ1-2 - TRBV3-1/TRBV3-2 - CASSQVMGAPANYGYTF TGTGCCAGCAGCCAAGTTATGGGCGCCCCAGCTAACTATGGCTACACCTTC
TRBJ2-7 TRBD1 TRBV11-2 few CASSWGQGPYEQYF TGTGCCAGCAGCTGGGGACAGGGTCCCTACGAGCAGTACTTC
TRBJ1-5 - TRBV2 - CASSGGTRNQPQHF TGTGCCAGCAGTGGGGGCACCCGCAATCAGCCCCAGCATTTT
TRBJ2-2 TRBD2 TRBV6-5 - CASKGTSPITGELFF TGTGCCAGCAAAGGGACTAGTCCTATTACCGGGGAGCTGTTTTTT
TRBJ1-1 TRBD1 TRBV5-6 - CASSLTVTGKAEAFF TGTGCCAGCAGCTTAACCGTGACAGGGAAAGCTGAAGCTTTCTTT
TRBJ1-6 - TRBV7-3 - CASSLSGRYNSPLHF TGTGCCAGCAGCTTAAGCGGCCGGTATAATTCACCCCTCCACTTT
TRBJ1-5 - TRBV2 few CASSERFNSNQPQHF TGTGCCAGCAGTGAGAGGTTTAATAGCAATCAGCCCCAGCATTTT
TRBJ1-5 - TRBV2 - CASRGAIGNQPQHF TGTGCCAGCAGGGGGGCCATCGGCAATCAGCCCCAGCATTTT
TRBJ2-5 TRBD2 TRBV10-3 - CAISTAGSLSGGEQETQYF TGTGCCATCAGTACCGCGGGGTCACTTAGCGGGGGGGAACAAGAGACCCAGTACTTC
TRBJ2-1 - TRBV11-2 - CASSLEFSANEQFF TGTGCCAGCAGCTTAGAATTCAGCGCGAATGAGCAGTTCTTC
TRBJ2-5 TRBD1 TRBV15 - CATSTDREETQYF TGTGCCACCAGCACCGACAGGGAAGAGACCCAGTACTTC
TRBJ1-3 TRBD1 TRBV5-1 - CASSFGTGGNTIYF TGCGCCAGCAGCTTCGGGACAGGTGGAAACACCATATATTTT
TRBJ1-2 TRBD1 TRBV7-9 - CASTRGLRTGGNYGYTF TGTGCCAGCACCCGAGGGTTGAGGACAGGGGGTAACTATGGCTACACCTTC
TRBJ1-5 - TRBV10-2 - CASSQGVQPQHF TGCGCCAGCAGTCAGGGCGTTCAGCCCCAGCATTTT
TRBJ2-1 TRBD2 TRBV14 few CASSQVPGRAGESYNEQFF TGTGCCAGCAGCCAAGTCCCTGGGAGGGCGGGAGAATCCTACAATGAGCAGTTCTTC
TRBJ1-2 TRBD1 TRBV18 - CASSPGGQAYYGYTF TGTGCCAGCTCACCAGGGGGACAGGCCTACTATGGCTACACCTTC
TRBJ1-2 TRBD1 TRBV29-1 once CSAGQGAHGYTF TGCAGCGCGGGACAGGGGGCTCACGGCTACACCTTC
TRBJ2-7 - TRBV7-9 once CASSLFGPTYEQYF TGTGCCAGCAGCTTATTTGGGCCCACCTACGAGCAGTACTTC
TRBJ2-3 - TRBV28 - CASSLRASVDGADTQYF TGTGCCAGCAGTTTGAGGGCCAGTGTTGACGGGGCAGATACGCAGTATTTT
TRBJ2-7 - TRBV7-2 - CASSQSLARSGYEQYF TGTGCCAGCAGCCAGTCTCTGGCCCGGTCGGGCTACGAGCAGTACTTC
TRBJ2-7 TRBD1 TRBV20-1 - CSASGTGDPYEQYF TGCAGTGCTAGTGGGACAGGGGACCCCTACGAGCAGTACTTC
TRBJ1-1 - TRBV20-1 - CSAQGNTEAFF TGCAGTGCCCAGGGGAACACTGAAGCTTTCTTT
TRBJ1-2 TRBD1 TRBV25-1 - CASSNLGTAHYGYTF TGTGCCAGCAGTAACCTGGGGACAGCACACTATGGCTACACCTTC
TRBJ2-5 TRBD1 TRBV2 - CASSEGTVQETQYF TGTGCCAGCAGTGAGGGGACAGTCCAAGAGACCCAGTACTTC
TRBJ1-5 - TRBV30 - CAWTAGGNQPQHF TGTGCCTGGACAGCGGGGGGCAATCAGCCCCAGCATTTT
TRBJ1-3 - TRBV9 - CASSPRGTGGNTIYF TGTGCCAGCAGCCCCCGGGGGACGGGAGGAAACACCATATATTTT
TRBJ2-7 - TRBV19 - CASSTTSSYEQYF TGTGCCAGTAGTACAACAAGTTCCTACGAGCAGTACTTC
TRBJ1-2 - TRBV5-5 - CASSPTQSNYGYTF TGTGCCAGCAGCCCCACACAGTCTAACTATGGCTACACCTTC